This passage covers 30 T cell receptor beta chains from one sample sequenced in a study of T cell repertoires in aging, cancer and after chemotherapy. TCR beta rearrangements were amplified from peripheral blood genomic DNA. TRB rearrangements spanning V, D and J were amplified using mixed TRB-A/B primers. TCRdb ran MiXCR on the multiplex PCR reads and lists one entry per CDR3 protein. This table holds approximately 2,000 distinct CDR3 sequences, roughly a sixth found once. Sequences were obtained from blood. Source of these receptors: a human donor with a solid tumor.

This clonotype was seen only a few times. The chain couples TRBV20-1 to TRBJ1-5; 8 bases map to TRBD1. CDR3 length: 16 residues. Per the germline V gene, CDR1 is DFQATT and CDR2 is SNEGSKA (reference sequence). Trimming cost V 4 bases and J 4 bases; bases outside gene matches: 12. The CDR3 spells CSATSLKQGGNQPQHF. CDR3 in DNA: TGCAGTGCTACTAGTCTTAAACAGGGGGGGAATCAGCCCCAGCATTTT.

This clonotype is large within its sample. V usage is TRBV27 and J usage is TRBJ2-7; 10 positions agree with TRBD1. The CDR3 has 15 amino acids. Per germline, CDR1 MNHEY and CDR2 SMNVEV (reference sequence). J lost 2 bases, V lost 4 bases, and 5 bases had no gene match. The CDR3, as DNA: TGTGCCAGCAGTTGGGGACAGGGGACCCCCTACGAGCAGTACTTC. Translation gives CASSWGQGTPYEQYF.

CDR3 protein: CASSPLQGASSSGANVLTF. The CDR3 DNA sequence: TGTGCCAGCTCACCTTTACAGGGGGCATCAAGCTCTGGGGCCAACGTCCTGACTTTC. The J gene is TRBJ2-6, the V gene TRBV18, with 9 bases identical to TRBD1. The V segment lost 3 bases and the J segment 0 bases; nucleotides outside the gene matches: 9. This CDR3 has 19 amino acids. Per the germline V gene, CDR1 is KGHSH and CDR2 is LQKENI.

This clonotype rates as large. The CDR3 region is CASSSQTGEDSPLHF. CDR3 sequence (DNA): TGTGCCAGCAGCTCTCAGACGGGGGAGGATTCACCCCTCCACTTT. The J gene is TRBJ1-6, the V gene TRBV13; D possibly corresponds to TRBD1 (5 bases). The CDR3 runs to 15 residues. Trimming removed 4 bases from V and 8 bases from J, with 15 bases in between. From germline, CDR1 is PRHDT and CDR2 FYEKMQ (reference sequence).

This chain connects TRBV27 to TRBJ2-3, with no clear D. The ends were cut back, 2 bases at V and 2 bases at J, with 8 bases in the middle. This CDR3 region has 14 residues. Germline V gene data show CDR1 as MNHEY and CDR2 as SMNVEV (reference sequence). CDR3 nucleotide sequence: TGTGCCAGCAGTTTACGGCTAAACACAGATACGCAGTATTTT. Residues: CASSLRLNTDTQYF.

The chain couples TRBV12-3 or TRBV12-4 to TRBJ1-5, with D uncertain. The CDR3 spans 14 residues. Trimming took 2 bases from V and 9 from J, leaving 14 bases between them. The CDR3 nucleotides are TGTGCCAGCAGTTTAAATCCGACCTCAGGGCCCCAGCATTTT. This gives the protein CASSLNPTSGPQHF.

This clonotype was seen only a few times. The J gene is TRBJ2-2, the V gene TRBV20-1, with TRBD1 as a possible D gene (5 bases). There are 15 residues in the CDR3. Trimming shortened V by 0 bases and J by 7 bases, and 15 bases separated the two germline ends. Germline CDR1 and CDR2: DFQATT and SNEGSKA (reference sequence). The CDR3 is CSARDMGRENGELFF. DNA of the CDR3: TGCAGTGCTAGAGATATGGGCAGGGAAAACGGGGAGCTGTTTTTT.

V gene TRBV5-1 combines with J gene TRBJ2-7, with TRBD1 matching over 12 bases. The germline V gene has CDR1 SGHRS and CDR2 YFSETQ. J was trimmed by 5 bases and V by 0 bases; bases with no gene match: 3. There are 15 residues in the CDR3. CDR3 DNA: TGCGCCAGCAGCTTGGTGGGACAGGGGGCAAACGAGCAGTACTTC. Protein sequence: CASSLVGQGANEQYF. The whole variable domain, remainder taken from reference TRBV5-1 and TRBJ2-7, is KAGVTQTPRYLIKTRGQQVTLSCSPISGHRSVSWYQQTPGQGLQFLFEYFSETQRNKGNFPGRFSGRQFSNSRSEMNVSTLELGDSALYLCASSLVGQGANEQYFGPGTRLTVT.

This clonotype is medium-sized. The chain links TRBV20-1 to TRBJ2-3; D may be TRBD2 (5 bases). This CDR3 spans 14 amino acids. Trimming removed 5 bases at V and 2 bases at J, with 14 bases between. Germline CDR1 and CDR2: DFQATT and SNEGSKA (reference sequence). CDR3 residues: CSAQKPGSTDTQYF. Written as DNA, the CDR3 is TGCAGTGCTCAGAAGCCGGGGTCCACAGATACGCAGTATTTT.

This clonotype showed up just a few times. DNA of the CDR3: TGCAGTGCCCAAGACAGGGAGGGTCAGCCCCAGCATTTT. Protein product: CSAQDREGQPQHF. The chain uses TRBV20-1 and TRBJ1-5; 7 bases map to TRBD1. The germline CDR1 and CDR2 sequences are DFQATT and SNEGSKA (reference sequence). The CDR3 has 13 residues. V gave up 6 bases and J gave up 6 bases; unmatched junction bases: 8.

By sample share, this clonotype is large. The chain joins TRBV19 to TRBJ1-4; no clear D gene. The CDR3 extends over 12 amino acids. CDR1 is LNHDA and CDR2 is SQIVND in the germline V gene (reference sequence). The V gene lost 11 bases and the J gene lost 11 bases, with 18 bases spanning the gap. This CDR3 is CAGGPKGGKLFF. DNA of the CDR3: TGTGCCGGAGGCCCCAAGGGAGGGAAACTGTTTTTT.

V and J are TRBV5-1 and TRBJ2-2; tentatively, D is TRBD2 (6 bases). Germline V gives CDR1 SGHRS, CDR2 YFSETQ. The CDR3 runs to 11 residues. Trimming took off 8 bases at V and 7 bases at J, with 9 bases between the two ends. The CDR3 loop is CASYGSGELFF. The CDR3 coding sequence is TGCGCCAGTTACGGGAGCGGGGAGCTGTTTTTT. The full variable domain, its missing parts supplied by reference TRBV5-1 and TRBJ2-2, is KAGVTQTPRYLIKTRGQQVTLSCSPISGHRSVSWYQQTPGQGLQFLFEYFSETQRNKGNFPGRFSGRQFSNSRSEMNVSTLELGDSALYLCASYGSGELFFGEGSRLTVL.

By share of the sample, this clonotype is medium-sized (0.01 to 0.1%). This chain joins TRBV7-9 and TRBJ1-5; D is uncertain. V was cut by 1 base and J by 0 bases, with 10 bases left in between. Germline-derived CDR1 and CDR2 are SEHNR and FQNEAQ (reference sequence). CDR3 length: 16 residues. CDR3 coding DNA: TGTGCCAGCAGCTTAGGATCAATGGCTAGCAATCAGCCCCAGCATTTT. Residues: CASSLGSMASNQPQHF.

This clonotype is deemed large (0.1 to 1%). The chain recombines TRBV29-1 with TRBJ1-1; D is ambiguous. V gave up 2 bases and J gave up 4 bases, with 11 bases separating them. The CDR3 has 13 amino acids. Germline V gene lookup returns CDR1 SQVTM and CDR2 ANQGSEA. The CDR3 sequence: CSVEMGEGTEAFF. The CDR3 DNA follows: TGCAGCGTTGAAATGGGAGAGGGCACTGAAGCTTTCTTT. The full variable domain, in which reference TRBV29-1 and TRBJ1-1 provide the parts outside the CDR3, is SAVISQKPSRDICQRGTSLTIQCQVDSQVTMMFWYRQQPGQSLTLIATANQGSEATYESGFVIDKFPISRPNLTFSTLTVSNMSPEDSSIYLCSVEMGEGTEAFFGQGTRLTVV.

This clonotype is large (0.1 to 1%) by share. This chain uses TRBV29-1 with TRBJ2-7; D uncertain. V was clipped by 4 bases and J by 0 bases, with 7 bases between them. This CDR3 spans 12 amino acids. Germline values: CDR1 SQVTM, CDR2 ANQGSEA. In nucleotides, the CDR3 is TGCAGCGTTGCGGAGAGCTCCTACGAGCAGTACTTC. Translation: CSVAESSYEQYF.

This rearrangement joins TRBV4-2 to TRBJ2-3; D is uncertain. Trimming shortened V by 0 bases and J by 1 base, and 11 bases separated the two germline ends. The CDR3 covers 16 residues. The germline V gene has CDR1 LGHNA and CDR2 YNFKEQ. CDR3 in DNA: TGTGCCAGCAGCCAAGATCGGATAGTGGGCACAGATACGCAGTATTTT. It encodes CASSQDRIVGTDTQYF.

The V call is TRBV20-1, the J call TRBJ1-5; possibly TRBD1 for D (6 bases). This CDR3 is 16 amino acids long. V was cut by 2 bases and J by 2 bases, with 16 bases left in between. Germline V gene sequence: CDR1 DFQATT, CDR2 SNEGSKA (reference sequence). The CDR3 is CSARSVGGRGNQPQHF. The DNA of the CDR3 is TGCAGTGCTAGATCCGTTGGGGGGCGTGGCAATCAGCCCCAGCATTTT.

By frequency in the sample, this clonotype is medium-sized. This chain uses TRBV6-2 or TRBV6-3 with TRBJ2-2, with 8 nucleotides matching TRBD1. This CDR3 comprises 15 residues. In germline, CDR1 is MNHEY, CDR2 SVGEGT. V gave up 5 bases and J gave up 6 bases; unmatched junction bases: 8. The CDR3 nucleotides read TGTGCCAGCAGTATACAGGGGGATGGCGCCGGGGAGCTGTTTTTT. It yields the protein CASSIQGDGAGELFF.

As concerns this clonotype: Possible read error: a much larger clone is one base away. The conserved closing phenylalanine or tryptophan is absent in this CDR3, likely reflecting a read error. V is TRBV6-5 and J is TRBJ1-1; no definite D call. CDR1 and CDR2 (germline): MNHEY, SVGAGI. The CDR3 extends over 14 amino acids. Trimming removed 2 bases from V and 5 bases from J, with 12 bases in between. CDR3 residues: CASSYGDIRTEAFL. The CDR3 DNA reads TGTGCCAGCAGTTACGGGGATATAAGGACTGAAGCTTTCTTA.

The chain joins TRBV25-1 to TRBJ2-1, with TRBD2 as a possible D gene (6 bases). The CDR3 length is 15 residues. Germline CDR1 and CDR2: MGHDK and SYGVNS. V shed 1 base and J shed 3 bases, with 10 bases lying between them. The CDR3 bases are TGTGCCAGCAGTGAATCGTGGGAGGACTACAATGAGCAGTTCTTC. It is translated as CASSESWEDYNEQFF. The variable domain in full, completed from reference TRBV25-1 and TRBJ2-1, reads EADIYQTPRYLVIGTGKKITLECSQTMGHDKMYWYQQDPGMELHLIHYSYGVNSTEKGDLSSESTVSRIRTEHFPLTLESARPSHTSQYLCASSESWEDYNEQFFGPGTRLTVL.

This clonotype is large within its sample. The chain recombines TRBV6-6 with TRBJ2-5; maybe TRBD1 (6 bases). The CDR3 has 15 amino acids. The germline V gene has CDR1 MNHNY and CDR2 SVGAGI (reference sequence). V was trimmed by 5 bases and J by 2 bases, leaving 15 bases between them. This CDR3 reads CASSNQAGVQETQYF. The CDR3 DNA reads TGTGCCAGCAGTAATCAAGCAGGGGTACAAGAGACCCAGTACTTC.

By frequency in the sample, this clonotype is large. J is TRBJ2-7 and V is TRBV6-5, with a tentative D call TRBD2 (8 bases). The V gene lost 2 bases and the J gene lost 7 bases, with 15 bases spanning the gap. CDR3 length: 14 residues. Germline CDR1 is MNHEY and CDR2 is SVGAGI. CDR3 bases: TGTGCCAGCAGTTACGGGTTAGCGGGACAGGAGCAGTACTTC. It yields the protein CASSYGLAGQEQYF.

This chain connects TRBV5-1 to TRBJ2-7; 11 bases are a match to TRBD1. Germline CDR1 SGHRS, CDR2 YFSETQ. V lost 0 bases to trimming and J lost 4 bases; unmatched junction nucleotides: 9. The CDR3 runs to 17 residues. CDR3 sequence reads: CASSLGTGGGLVYEQYF. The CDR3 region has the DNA TGCGCCAGCAGCTTGGGGACAGGGGGCGGTTTGGTTTACGAGCAGTACTTC.

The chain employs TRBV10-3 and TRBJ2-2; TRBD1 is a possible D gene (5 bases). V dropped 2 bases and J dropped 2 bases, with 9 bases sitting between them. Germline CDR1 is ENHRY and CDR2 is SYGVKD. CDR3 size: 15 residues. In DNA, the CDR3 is TGTGCCATCAGTGAGGGCAGGGTCAACACCGGGGAGCTGTTTTTT. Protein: CAISEGRVNTGELFF.

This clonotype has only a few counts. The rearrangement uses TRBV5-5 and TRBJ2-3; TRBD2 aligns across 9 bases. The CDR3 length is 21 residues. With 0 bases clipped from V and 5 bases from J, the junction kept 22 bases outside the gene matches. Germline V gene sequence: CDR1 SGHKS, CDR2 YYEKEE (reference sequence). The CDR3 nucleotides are TGTGCCAGCAGCTTGGTTAGGAAGGCTAGCGGGAAGGCCTTGCTTGGAGATACGCAGTATTTT. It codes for CASSLVRKASGKALLGDTQYF.

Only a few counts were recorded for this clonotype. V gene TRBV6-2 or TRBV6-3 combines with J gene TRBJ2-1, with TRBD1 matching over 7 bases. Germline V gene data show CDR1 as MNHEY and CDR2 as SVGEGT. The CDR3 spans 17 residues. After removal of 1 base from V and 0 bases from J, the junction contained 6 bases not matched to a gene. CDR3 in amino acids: CASSYLDRFHSYNEQFF. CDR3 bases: TGTGCCAGCAGTTACTTGGACAGGTTTCACTCCTACAATGAGCAGTTCTTC.

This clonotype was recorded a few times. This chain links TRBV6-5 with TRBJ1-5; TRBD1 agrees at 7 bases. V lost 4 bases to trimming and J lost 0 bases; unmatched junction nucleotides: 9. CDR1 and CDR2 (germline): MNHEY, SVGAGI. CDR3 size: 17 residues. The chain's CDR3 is CASSSGTAKYSNQPQHF. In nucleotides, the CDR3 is TGTGCCAGCAGTTCTGGGACAGCGAAATATAGCAATCAGCCCCAGCATTTT.

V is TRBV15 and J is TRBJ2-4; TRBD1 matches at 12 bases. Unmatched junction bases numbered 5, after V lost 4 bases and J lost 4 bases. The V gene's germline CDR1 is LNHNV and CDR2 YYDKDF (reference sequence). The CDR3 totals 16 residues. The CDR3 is CATSTPGQGAKNIQYF. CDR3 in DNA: TGTGCCACCAGCACGCCGGGACAGGGGGCGAAAAACATTCAGTACTTC.

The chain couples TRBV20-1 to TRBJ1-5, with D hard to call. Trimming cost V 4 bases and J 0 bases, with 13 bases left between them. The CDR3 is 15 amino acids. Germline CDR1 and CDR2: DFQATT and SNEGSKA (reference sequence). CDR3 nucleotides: TGCAGTGCTACAAAAGGCCGCAATAGCAATCAGCCCCAGCATTTT. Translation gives CSATKGRNSNQPQHF.

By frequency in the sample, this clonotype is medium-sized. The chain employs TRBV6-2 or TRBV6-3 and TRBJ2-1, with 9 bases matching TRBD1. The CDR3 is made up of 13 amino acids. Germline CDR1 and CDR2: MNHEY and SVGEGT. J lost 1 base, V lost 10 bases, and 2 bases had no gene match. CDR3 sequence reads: CATDRGSYNEQFF. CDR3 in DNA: TGTGCCACCGACAGGGGGTCCTACAATGAGCAGTTCTTC.